There are a few counts of the clone carrying this TCR beta chain. Germline V gives CDR1 MDHEN, CDR2 SYDVKM. The J segment lost 2 bases and the V segment lost 5 bases, leaving 6 bases of the junction unmatched. The CDR3 extends over 15 amino acids. The entry originates in a study of human T cells and chemical hapten exposure. TCRdb used MiXCR to reprocess the RACE reads, holding one entry per CDR3 protein. This table holds over 300,000 distinct CDR3 sequences, about 5.1% found once. Time point noted: pre-sensitization, week 0. Treatment meaning: therapeutic diphenylcyclopropenone sensitization with weekly scalp DPC.

The sample in question was whole blood, obtained in connection with sensitization to the hapten diphenylcyclopropenone (DPC). This clonotype was sampled from a woman aged 45-59 years with alopecia areata. Some clones in this sample may be carry-over from other donors' samples. V usage is TRBV28 and J usage is TRBJ2-7; 10 bases align to TRBD1. This CDR3 reads CASSVDRGHPYEQYF. CDR3 DNA: TGTGCCAGCAGTGTTGACAGGGGGCACCCCTACGAGCAGTACTTC.